A single sample gave rise to the 12 T cell receptor beta chains below, sequenced in a study of post-analysis software for immune sequencing data (dated by TCRdb to the mid-2010s). Summary of the overall study and its limitations: Roughly 5 TRBV segments, including TRBV5-6, TRBV5-1 and TRBV20-1, were significantly more frequent in patients than controls.

Libraries were built with PCR. Sequencing relied on an Illumina HiSeq 2500. To reduce PCR and sequencing biases, unique molecular identifiers were built into the TCR beta cDNA libraries. The public reads were quality trimmed at Q25 with fastp and then assembled into clones with MiXCR by TCRdb, keeping productive beta chains. CDR3 protein sequences are deduplicated, and each keeps its most common genes and DNA. Here the sample has hundreds of thousands of distinct CDR3 sequences; 30% occur a single time. Approximately 0.55% of the sample is held by the ten biggest clonotypes. These TCRs' antigens remain unknown. Sequences were obtained from blood. All receptors come from a girl aged 10 to 17 with multiple sclerosis.

The chain employs TRBV13 and TRBJ2-5, with a tentative D call TRBD2 (6 bases). The germline CDR1 and CDR2 sequences are PRHDT and FYEKMQ (reference sequence). The V gene lost 0 bases and the J gene lost 11 bases, with 13 bases spanning the gap. CDR3 length: 13 residues. CDR3 bases: TGTGCCAGCAGCTTAGGGAGGGGTCGGGAGCAGTACTTC. Amino acid sequence: CASSLGRGREQYF.

This chain joins TRBV12-3 or TRBV12-4 and TRBJ1-1; TRBD1 might be the D (6 bases). The CDR3 extends over 14 amino acids. Trimming shortened V by 1 base and J by 5 bases, and 11 bases separated the two germline ends. CDR3 nucleotides: TGTGCCAGCAGTTTAGAGGGGGGATGGACTGAAGCTTTCTTT. Translation: CASSLEGGWTEAFF.

V gene TRBV20-1 combines with J gene TRBJ1-2; a weak D match, TRBD1 (6 bases). CDR1 is DFQATT and CDR2 is SNEGSKA in the germline V gene (reference sequence). Trimming removed 6 bases at V and 7 bases at J, with 18 bases between. The length of the CDR3 is 13 residues. This chain's CDR3 is CSARDTQWAGYTF. The CDR3 DNA is TGCAGTGCGCGGGACACCCAGTGGGCTGGCTACACCTTC.

This chain uses TRBV7-8 with TRBJ2-1; 9 bases align to TRBD1. The CDR3 spans 16 residues. V lost 5 bases to trimming and J lost 2 bases; unmatched junction nucleotides: 7. Germline-derived CDR1 and CDR2 are SGHVS and FQNEAQ. CDR3 residues: CASSPRDRGTYNEQFF. The CDR3 DNA follows: TGTGCCAGCAGCCCCCGAGACAGGGGGACCTACAATGAGCAGTTCTTC.

This clonotype was seen more than once but under ten times. The V gene is TRBV7-9, the J gene TRBJ2-1; tentatively, D is TRBD2 (5 bases). The CDR3 is 15 residues long. The V end lost 2 bases, the J end lost 7 bases, and 15 bases lay between the germline ends. The germline V gene encodes CDR1 SEHNR and CDR2 FQNEAQ (reference sequence). The CDR3 spells CASSLMGARVNEQFF. For the CDR3, the DNA is TGTGCCAGCAGCTTAATGGGAGCGAGGGTTAATGAGCAGTTCTTC. Full variable domain (missing parts from reference TRBV7-9 and TRBJ2-1): DTGVSQNPRHKITKRGQNVTFRCDPISEHNRLYWYRQTLGQGPEFLTYFQNEAQLEKSRLLSDRFSAERPKGSFSTLEIQRTEQGDSAMYLCASSLMGARVNEQFFGPGTRLTVL.

This sequence joins TRBV6-6 and TRBJ2-3, with 8 positions matching TRBD2. The CDR3 runs 14 residues. Germline loops: CDR1 MNHNY, CDR2 SVGAGI (reference sequence). The junction had 5 bases not matched to a gene; V was cut back by 3 bases and J by 6 bases. CDR3 sequence: CASSYSPGGDTQYF. The CDR3 nucleotides read TGTGCCAGCAGTTATTCTCCGGGGGGGGATACGCAGTATTTT.

This clonotype was picked up a small number of times. The chain carries TRBV28 and TRBJ2-7; tentative D call: TRBD1 (6 bases). CDR1 MDHEN and CDR2 SYDVKM come from the germline V gene. Trimming removed 2 bases from V and 5 bases from J, with 16 bases in between. The CDR3 contains 15 residues. The CDR3 DNA reads TGTGCCAGCAGTTTAGCAGGGGCCGCCTTGGACGAGCAGTACTTC. Amino acids: CASSLAGAALDEQYF.

This clonotype has more than one count but fewer than ten. The chain carries TRBV20-1 and TRBJ2-7; 7 nucleotides align to TRBD1. The CDR3 length is 14 residues. Losses at the gene ends were 3 bases for V and 2 bases for J; bases not matched to a gene: 7. The germline V gene has CDR1 DFQATT and CDR2 SNEGSKA (reference sequence). The CDR3 sequence is CSARGNRGAYEQYF. The CDR3 nucleotides read TGCAGTGCTAGGGGCAACAGGGGCGCCTACGAGCAGTACTTC.

This clonotype appeared a few times. The V gene is TRBV20-1, the J gene TRBJ2-1; D possibly uses TRBD1 or TRBD2 (5 bases each). CDR3 length: 14 residues. The V and J ends lost 3 bases and 7 bases respectively, with 16 bases between them. From germline, CDR1 is DFQATT and CDR2 SNEGSKA (reference sequence). CDR3 in amino acids: CSARVWGGFNEQFF. The CDR3 DNA follows: TGCAGTGCTAGGGTGTGGGGCGGGTTTAATGAGCAGTTCTTC.

This clonotype showed up just once. A read error may produce the germline difference seen at one junction end. The J gene is TRBJ2-3, the V gene TRBV9; 11 nucleotides match TRBD1. Germline lookup yields CDR1 SGDLS and CDR2 YYNGEE. The CDR3 runs 15 residues. The CDR3 DNA reads as TGTGCCTGCAGCTTTGGACAGGGGGCGGCAGATACGCAGTATTTT. This translates into CACSFGQGAADTQYF.

In this sample, this clonotype turned up a few times. The rearrangement uses TRBV5-1 and TRBJ2-3; 7 nucleotides agree with TRBD2. Germline V gene lookup returns CDR1 SGHRS and CDR2 YFSETQ. The CDR3 covers 15 residues. J was trimmed by 2 bases and V by 0 bases; bases with no gene match: 3. Written as DNA, the CDR3 is TGCGCCAGCAGCTTGGACGGGGGGAACACAGATACGCAGTATTTT. Protein product: CASSLDGGNTDTQYF.

In this sample, this clonotype turned up a few times. This chain's CDR3 is CSAPDTIYGYTF. The CDR3 DNA reads TGCAGTGCTCCTGACACGATCTATGGCTACACCTTC. This chain uses TRBV20-1 with TRBJ1-2; the D is unclear. V was clipped by 5 bases and J by 4 bases, with 11 bases between them. Germline CDR1 reads DFQATT; CDR2 reads SNEGSKA (reference sequence). The CDR3 runs 12 residues.